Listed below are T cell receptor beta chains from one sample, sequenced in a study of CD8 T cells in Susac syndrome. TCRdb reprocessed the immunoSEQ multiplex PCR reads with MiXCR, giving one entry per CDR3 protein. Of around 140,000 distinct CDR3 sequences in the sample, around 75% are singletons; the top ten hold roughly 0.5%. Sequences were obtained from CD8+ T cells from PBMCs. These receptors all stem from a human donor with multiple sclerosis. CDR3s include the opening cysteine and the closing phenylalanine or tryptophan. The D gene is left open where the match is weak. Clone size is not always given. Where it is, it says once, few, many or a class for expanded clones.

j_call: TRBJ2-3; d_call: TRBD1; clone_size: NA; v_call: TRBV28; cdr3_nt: TGTGCCAGCAGTCTTTGGACAGGGGGCACAGATACGCAGTATTTT; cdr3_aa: CASSLWTGGTDTQYF
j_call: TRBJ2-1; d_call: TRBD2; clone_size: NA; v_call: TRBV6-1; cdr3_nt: TGTGCCAGCAGCATACGGAGCGGGGGGGCTTTTAATGAGCAGTTCTTC; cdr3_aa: CASSIRSGGAFNEQFF
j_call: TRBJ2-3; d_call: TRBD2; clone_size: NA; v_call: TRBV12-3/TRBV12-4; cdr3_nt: TGTGCCAGCAGTCGACTAGCGGGCACAGATACGCAGTATTTT; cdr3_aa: CASSRLAGTDTQYF
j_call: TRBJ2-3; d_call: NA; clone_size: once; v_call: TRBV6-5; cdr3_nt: TGTGCCAGCAGTTATACTAACCCCCACACAGATACGCAGTATTTT; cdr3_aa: CASSYTNPHTDTQYF
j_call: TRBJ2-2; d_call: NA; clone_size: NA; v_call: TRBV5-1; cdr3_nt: TGCGCCAGCAGCTTCGGAATAGACACCGGGGAGCTGTTTTTT; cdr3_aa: CASSFGIDTGELFF
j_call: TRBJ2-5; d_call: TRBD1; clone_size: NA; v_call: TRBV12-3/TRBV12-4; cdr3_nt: TGTGCCAGCAGTGACCACCTCCGGACAGGGGGCCCCGACCAAGAGACCCAGTACTTC; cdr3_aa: CASSDHLRTGGPDQETQYF
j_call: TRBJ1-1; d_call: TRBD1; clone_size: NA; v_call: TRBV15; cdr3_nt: TGTGCCACCTCCCTCGGTAGGGGGCTACCTGAAGCTTTCTTT; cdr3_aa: CATSLGRGLPEAFF
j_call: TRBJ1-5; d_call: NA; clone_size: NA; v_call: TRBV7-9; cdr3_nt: TGTGCCAGCAGCTCCATTGGGGAGCCCCAGCATTTT; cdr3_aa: CASSSIGEPQHF
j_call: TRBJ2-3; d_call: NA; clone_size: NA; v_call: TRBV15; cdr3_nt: TGTGCCACCAGCAGCCCAGGGGATACGCAGTATTTT; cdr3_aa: CATSSPGDTQYF
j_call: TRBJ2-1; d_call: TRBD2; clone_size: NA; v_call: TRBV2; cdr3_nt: TGTGCCAGCAGTGTTACTAGCGGGACGTACTCCTACAATGAGCAGTTCTTC; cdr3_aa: CASSVTSGTYSYNEQFF
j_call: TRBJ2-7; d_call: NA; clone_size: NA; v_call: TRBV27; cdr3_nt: TGTGCCAGCAGTTTATCGAGGGGGGGTGAGCAGTACTTC; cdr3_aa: CASSLSRGGEQYF
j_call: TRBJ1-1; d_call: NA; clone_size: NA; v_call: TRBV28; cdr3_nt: TGTGCCAGCAGGCTCGGAATTATGAACACTGAAGCTTTCTTT; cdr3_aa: CASRLGIMNTEAFF
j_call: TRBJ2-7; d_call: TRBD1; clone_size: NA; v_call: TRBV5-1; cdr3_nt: TGCGCCAGCAGCGACTCGACAGGGATGAACGAGCAGTACTTC; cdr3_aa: CASSDSTGMNEQYF
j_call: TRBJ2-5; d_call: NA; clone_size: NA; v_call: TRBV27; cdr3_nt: TGTGCCAGCAGTCTAGCTTCGGGGCCCTGGGAGACCCAGTACTTC; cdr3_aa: CASSLASGPWETQYF
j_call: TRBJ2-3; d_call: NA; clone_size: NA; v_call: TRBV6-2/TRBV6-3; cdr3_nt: TGTGCCAGCCAAGAGCCTAACACAGATACGCAGTATTTT; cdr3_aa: CASQEPNTDTQYF
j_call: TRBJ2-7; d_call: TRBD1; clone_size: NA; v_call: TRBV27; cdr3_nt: TGTGCCAGCAGTTCCACCAGGGGGATCGAGCAGTACTTC; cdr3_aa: CASSSTRGIEQYF
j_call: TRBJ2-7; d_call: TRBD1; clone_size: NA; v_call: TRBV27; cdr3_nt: TGTGCCAGCAGCCGACAGGGGCTCGACGAGCAGTACTTC; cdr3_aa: CASSRQGLDEQYF
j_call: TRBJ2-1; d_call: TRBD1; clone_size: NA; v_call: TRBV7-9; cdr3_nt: TGTGCCAGCAGCCCAGGGACAGGGTGGAATGAGCAGTTCTTC; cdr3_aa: CASSPGTGWNEQFF